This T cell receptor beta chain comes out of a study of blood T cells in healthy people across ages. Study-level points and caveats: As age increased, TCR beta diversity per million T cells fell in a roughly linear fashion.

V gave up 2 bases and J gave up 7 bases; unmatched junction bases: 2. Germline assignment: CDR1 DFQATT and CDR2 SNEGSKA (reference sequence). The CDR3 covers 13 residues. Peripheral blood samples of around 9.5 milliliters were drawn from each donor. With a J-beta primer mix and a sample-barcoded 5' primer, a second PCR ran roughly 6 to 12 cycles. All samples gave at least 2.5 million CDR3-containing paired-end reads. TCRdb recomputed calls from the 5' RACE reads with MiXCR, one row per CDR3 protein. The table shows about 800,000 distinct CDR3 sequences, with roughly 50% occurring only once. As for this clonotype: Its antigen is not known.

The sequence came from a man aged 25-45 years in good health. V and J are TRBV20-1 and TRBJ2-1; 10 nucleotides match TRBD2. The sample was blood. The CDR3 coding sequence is TGCAGTGCTAGACTAGCGGGAGTGAATGAGCAGTTCTTC. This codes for CSARLAGVNEQFF.